This T cell receptor beta chain appears in the sequencing data of a study of regulatory T cells in long-lasting Graves disease. The study, taken as a whole, reports: Whereas 966 public clonotypes were shared by new patients, persistent patients shared more, at a few thousand. Lower TCR diversity was seen in persistent Graves' patients than in newly diagnosed ones. Study was limited to peripheral blood, excluding thyroid tissue.

Construction of the TCR beta libraries employed iRepertoire HTBI primers in conjunction with Arm-PCR of CDR3 regions. TCRdb re-derived calls from the multiplex PCR reads in MiXCR, one entry per CDR3 protein. Seen here are about 200,000 distinct CDR3 sequences, approximately 20% observed once, and the top ten hold approximately 20%. This clonotype appeared a few times. The antigen remains unidentified. The germline gives CDR1 SGHNT, CDR2 YYREEE (reference sequence). The V segment lost 4 bases and the J segment 2 bases; nucleotides outside the gene matches: 6. The CDR3 runs to 15 residues. Sample time point: newly diagnosed GD, antithyroid drugs for less than 3 months. RNA extracted from PBMCs served as the sequencing template.

The V call is TRBV5-4, the J call TRBJ2-3; the match to TRBD1 covers 8 bases. The sequencing used peripheral blood mononuclear cells (PBMCs), collected at new diagnosis, from a patient treated with antithyroid drugs. This TCR derives from a female donor with Graves disease. CDR3 sequence (DNA): TGTGCCAGCAGCGGCCGGGACAGGACCACAGATACGCAGTATTTT. It translates to CASSGRDRTTDTQYF. Together with reference TRBV5-4 and TRBJ2-3, the CDR3 gives the full variable domain: ETGVTQSPTHLIKTRGQQVTLRCSSQSGHNTVSWYQQALGQGPQFIFQYYREEENGRGNFPPRFSGLQFPNYSSELNVNALELDDSALYLCASSGRDRTTDTQYFGPGTRLTVL.